This entry features one TCR beta chain sequence. Its target is unknown. The data belong to a study of T cells expressing NK-cell markers. Study as a whole: Each TCR beta repertoire originated in sorted T cells that were CD3+CD56+NKG2C+, CD3+CD56+NKG2C- or CD3+CD56-NKG2C+. Seven HCMV-seropositive donors and one seronegative donor made up the eight sequenced donors. Study-level findings and limits: NKG2C+ dominant clonotype frequencies in 6 or 7 donors were about 1.0-7.5% of CD8+ T cells.

The CDR3 is 15 amino acids. Germline V gene data show CDR1 as SGHRS and CDR2 as YFSETQ. The authors made TCR beta cDNA libraries by 5'RACE template switching. This switching added a universal primer site and UMIs. Reanalyzing the 5' RACE reads, TCRdb keeps one entry per CDR3 protein, without DNA. In total, the table holds 300,000 to 450,000 distinct CDR3 sequences. The TCR sequence derives from a man aged 18-75 years in good health. V and J are TRBV5-1 and TRBJ2-5; checking the TCRdb D call of TRBD1 is not possible without DNA. Sequenced input: blood T cells: a sorted CD56 or NKG2C T cell subset, CD4+ or CD8+ T cells, or bulk PBMC T cells (not recorded which). Here the CDR3 reads CASSRTVNRAETQYF.